The entry below gives a single T cell receptor (beta chain) sequence along with its context. This record belongs to a study of T cell responses to AZD1222 COVID-19 vaccine. V was cut by 1 base and J by 9 bases, with 13 bases left in between. This CDR3 comprises 14 residues. Germline lookup yields CDR1 MDHEN and CDR2 SYDVKM. TCRdb keeps only in-frame clones here, not all; method: immunoSEQ multiplex PCR. This table holds about 25,000 clones, about nine tenths found once. Sequencing was performed on peripheral blood, taken 28 days after the second AZD1222 dose. The clonotype comes from an adult who received the AZD1222 COVID-19 vaccine. The V call is TRBV28, the J call TRBJ1-5, with a possible D match to TRBD1 (5 bases). In DNA, the CDR3 is TGTGCCAGCAGTTTATATGGGGGGGGAAGGCCCCAGCATTTT. Translated: CASSLYGGGRPQHF.